Detailed here is one TCR beta chain. Its antigen is not identified. The data are from a study of shared clonotypes between healthy human individuals. Whole-study results and caveats: Several donors held about 5.1% of naive CD4 clonotypes in common.

Libraries were prepared by immunoSEQ multiplex PCR; TCRdb keeps only in-frame clonotypes and omits some of them. The sample lists around 1.4 million clones; 98% were seen once. CDR1 is LGHNA, CDR2 YSLEER, per germline. The CDR3 runs 13 residues. V gave up 4 bases and J gave up 11 bases, with 16 bases separating them. The sequenced material came from naive CD4+ T cells sorted from blood. Subset specified: CD45RA+ positively selected. This TCR derives from a man between 25 and 39 years old in good health. The chain recombines TRBV4-3 with TRBJ2-3, with D perhaps TRBD2 (5 bases). DNA for the CDR3: TGCGCCAGCAGCCCAGAGGAGGCGGTCGGGCAGTATTTT. Amino acids: CASSPEEAVGQYF.